Below, 3 T cell receptor beta chains from the same sample are listed, as sequenced in a study of cytomegalovirus exposure and HLA in healthy donors. 13 Jbeta primers and 60 Vbeta primers were used for the PCR. Some clones are missing from TCRdb's copy, which holds only in-frame ones; the method was immunoSEQ multiplex PCR. Among 90,000 or so clones listed, 65% to 80% were seen once. Sequencing was done on a sample of PBMCs. Receptor source: a woman in her forties or fifties in good health and CMV-seropositive.

Within the sample, this clone is medium-sized. Other DNA sequences within the sample encode an identical CDR3. The rearrangement links TRBV6-1 to TRBJ2-7; D uncertain. The V and J ends lost 3 bases and 4 bases respectively, with 7 bases between them. The CDR3 totals 12 residues. The germline V gene has CDR1 MNHNS and CDR2 SASEGT. As DNA, the CDR3 is TGTGCCAGCAGTGACGGAGATTACGAGCAGTACTTC. It is translated as CASSDGDYEQYF.

V is TRBV4-1 and J is TRBJ2-5, with TRBD2 identical over 9 bases. The J call could be wrong; TRBJ2-7 is a better fit for the DNA end. Looked up from germline, CDR1 is MGHRA and CDR2 is YSYEKL. The CDR3 is 15 residues long. CDR3 loop: CASSRPTSGAYEQYF. CDR3 DNA: TGCGCCAGCAGCCGCCCGACTAGCGGTGCCTACGAGCAGTACTTC.

The V and J genes are TRBV27 and TRBJ1-5; TRBD1 matches 11 bases. This CDR3 is built from 14 residues. Germline assignment: CDR1 MNHEY and CDR2 SMNVEV (reference sequence). V was pared by 5 bases and J by 7 bases, with 4 bases of the junction left unmatched. The CDR3 loop reads CASSGQGAGQPQHF. The CDR3 DNA reads TGTGCCAGCAGTGGACAGGGGGCTGGACAGCCCCAGCATTTT.